These T cell receptor beta chains were read from a single sample in a study of T cell changes during pregnancy in multiple sclerosis. Only in-frame clones appear in the TCRdb table, and some are missing; sequencing was by immunoSEQ multiplex PCR. The table has some 45,000 clones, 70% to 90% seen once. The source material was CD4+ T cells from peripheral blood mononuclear cells, sampled after pregnancy. The source is a female donor with multiple sclerosis, enrolled in a pregnancy study. Both conserved end residues are part of each CDR3. The order of the fields is clone size, J gene, D gene, V gene, CDR3 DNA, CDR3 protein. A D gene is named only where the DNA matches it firmly. Part of the rows lack a size; the others show once, few, many or a class for expanded clones.

abundance: -; j_gene: TRBJ2-7; d_gene: TRBD1; v_gene: TRBV5-4; CDR3nt: TGTGCCAGCAGCTCGGACAGGGTAATAGTGTACGAGCAGTACTTC; CDR3aa: CASSSDRVIVYEQYF
abundance: -; j_gene: TRBJ2-3; d_gene: TRBD1; v_gene: TRBV28; CDR3nt: TGTGCCAGCAGTGCCCCGGGACAGGGCACAGATACGCAGTATTTT; CDR3aa: CASSAPGQGTDTQYF
abundance: once; j_gene: TRBJ2-7; d_gene: TRBD1; v_gene: TRBV5-4; CDR3nt: TGTGCCAGCAGCTCCCAAACCGGGACAGGGGACGAGCAGTACTTC; CDR3aa: CASSSQTGTGDEQYF
abundance: -; j_gene: TRBJ1-1; d_gene: -; v_gene: TRBV7-9; CDR3nt: TGTGCCAGCAGCTTCGGCGGGATTCGGGACACTGAAGCTTTCTTT; CDR3aa: CASSFGGIRDTEAFF
abundance: -; j_gene: TRBJ2-7; d_gene: -; v_gene: TRBV5-1; CDR3nt: TGCGCCAGCAGGCCCGGGACTTCATTCTCCTACGAGCAGTACTTC; CDR3aa: CASRPGTSFSYEQYF
abundance: -; j_gene: TRBJ2-5; d_gene: -; v_gene: TRBV5-1; CDR3nt: TGCGCCAGCAGCTTGGTGGGTACCGGGACTCTCCAAGAGACCCAGTACTTC; CDR3aa: CASSLVGTGTLQETQYF
abundance: -; j_gene: TRBJ1-2; d_gene: TRBD1; v_gene: TRBV19; CDR3nt: TGTGCCAGTAGTCCGAGGGGGCTTAACTATGGCTACACCTTC; CDR3aa: CASSPRGLNYGYTF
abundance: -; j_gene: TRBJ1-4; d_gene: -; v_gene: TRBV20-1; CDR3nt: TGCAGTGCTAGTCGGGAAAAACTGTTTTTT; CDR3aa: CSASREKLFF
abundance: -; j_gene: TRBJ2-2; d_gene: TRBD1; v_gene: TRBV19; CDR3nt: TGTGCCAGTACCCGGACAGGGGGTAACACCGGGGAGCTGTTTTTT; CDR3aa: CASTRTGGNTGELFF
abundance: -; j_gene: TRBJ2-7; d_gene: TRBD1; v_gene: TRBV7-2; CDR3nt: TGTGCCAGCAGCTTTTCAGGGACAGGTTTCTACGAGCAGTACTTC; CDR3aa: CASSFSGTGFYEQYF
abundance: -; j_gene: TRBJ2-5; d_gene: TRBD1; v_gene: TRBV5-1; CDR3nt: TGCGCCAGCAGCTTGGGGAGGACAGGGGAAGAGACCCAGTACTTC; CDR3aa: CASSLGRTGEETQYF
abundance: few; j_gene: TRBJ1-2; d_gene: TRBD1; v_gene: TRBV10-2; CDR3nt: TGCGCCAGCCGTTTACCAGGGGGCTATGGCTACACCTTC; CDR3aa: CASRLPGGYGYTF
abundance: -; j_gene: TRBJ1-1; d_gene: -; v_gene: TRBV5-4; CDR3nt: TGTGCCAGCAGCTTCGAAGGTACCAGAGGCACTGAAGCTTTCTTT; CDR3aa: CASSFEGTRGTEAFF
abundance: -; j_gene: TRBJ1-6; d_gene: -; v_gene: TRBV11-3; CDR3nt: TGTGCCAGCAGCTTGCGGACAGATTCACCCCTCCACTTT; CDR3aa: CASSLRTDSPLHF
abundance: -; j_gene: TRBJ2-7; d_gene: -; v_gene: TRBV23-1; CDR3nt: TGCGCCAGCAGTCAATCGTGGCGGCGCCCGATCCGATACGAGCAGTACTTC; CDR3aa: CASSQSWRRPIRYEQYF
abundance: once; j_gene: TRBJ1-3; d_gene: -; v_gene: TRBV7-3; CDR3nt: TGTGCCAGCAGCTTAACTTCAAGAGGGCCCTACTCTGGAAACACCATATATTTT; CDR3aa: CASSLTSRGPYSGNTIYF
abundance: -; j_gene: TRBJ1-3; d_gene: -; v_gene: TRBV4-3; CDR3nt: TGCGCCAGCAGCCAGACCGGGGGAAACACCATATATTTT; CDR3aa: CASSQTGGNTIYF
abundance: -; j_gene: TRBJ2-5; d_gene: TRBD2; v_gene: TRBV30; CDR3nt: TGTGCCTGGAGTGTAGACCGACTAGCGGGGGCTCAGTACTTC; CDR3aa: CAWSVDRLAGAQYF
abundance: once; j_gene: TRBJ1-1; d_gene: TRBD1; v_gene: TRBV30; CDR3nt: TGTGCCTGGAGAACGGGACAGGGGGGAGAAGGCTGGGTTCACACTGAAGCTTTCTTT; CDR3aa: CAWRTGQGGEGWVHTEAFF
abundance: few; j_gene: TRBJ1-1; d_gene: -; v_gene: TRBV29-1; CDR3nt: TGCAGCGTTGAAGATCTTACGGGGGGCCCCACTGAAGCTTTCTTT; CDR3aa: CSVEDLTGGPTEAFF
abundance: -; j_gene: TRBJ1-5; d_gene: -; v_gene: TRBV5-6; CDR3nt: TGTGCCAGCAGCCCAATGTCCGGGAGCAATCAGCCCCAGCATTTT; CDR3aa: CASSPMSGSNQPQHF
abundance: -; j_gene: TRBJ2-3; d_gene: TRBD2; v_gene: TRBV30; CDR3nt: TGTGCCTGGAGTGAGGGGACAAAACTAGCGGGGGACACAGATACGCAGTATTTT; CDR3aa: CAWSEGTKLAGDTDTQYF
abundance: -; j_gene: TRBJ2-5; d_gene: TRBD1; v_gene: TRBV7-8; CDR3nt: TGTGCCAGCAGCTCGATGAGACCGGGACAGAGACAAGAGACCCAGTACTTC; CDR3aa: CASSSMRPGQRQETQYF
abundance: -; j_gene: TRBJ2-7; d_gene: -; v_gene: TRBV4-1; CDR3nt: TGCGCCAGCAGCCATCAGACAGGTACACCGATGAACTACGAGCAGTACTTC; CDR3aa: CASSHQTGTPMNYEQYF
abundance: -; j_gene: TRBJ1-6; d_gene: TRBD1; v_gene: TRBV15; CDR3nt: TGTGCCACCAGCAGAGCATTGGGACAGGGAAATTCACCCCTCCACTTT; CDR3aa: CATSRALGQGNSPLHF